These 13 T cell receptor beta chains share one sample of origin, sequenced in a study of blood T cell repertoires in COVID-19. The protocol was immunoSEQ multiplex PCR, while the TCRdb copy is restricted to in-frame clones and leaves out a portion. The sample shows around 340,000 clones, approximately 86% of them seen only once. The sequenced material came from peripheral blood. These receptors were collected from a woman in her sixties or seventies with COVID-19, enrolled during active disease.

The V and J genes are TRBV7-9 and TRBJ2-1, with D tentatively TRBD1 (5 bases). The CDR3 extends over 14 amino acids. CDR1 and CDR2 from the germline V gene are SEHNR and FQNEAQ (reference sequence). V was trimmed by 5 bases and J by 0 bases, leaving 8 bases between them. The CDR3 DNA sequence: TGTGCCAGCAGCGACAGTAGCTCCTACAATGAGCAGTTCTTC. Protein sequence: CASSDSSSYNEQFF.

V is TRBV5-6 and J is TRBJ2-5, with D possibly being TRBD1 (6 bases). Trimming stripped 6 bases from V and 4 bases from J, with 16 bases between. From germline, CDR1 is SGHDT and CDR2 YYEEEE. This CDR3 spans 14 amino acids. The CDR3 sequence is CASTQQGSGETQYF. The CDR3 DNA reads TGTGCCAGCACCCAACAGGGATCGGGAGAGACCCAGTACTTC. The whole variable domain, remainder taken from reference TRBV5-6 and TRBJ2-5, is DAGVTQSPTHLIKTRGQQVTLRCSPKSGHDTVSWYQQALGQGPQFIFQYYEEEERQRGNFPDRFSGHQFPNYSSELNVNALLLGDSALYLCASTQQGSGETQYFGPGTRLLVL.

The V and J genes are TRBV23-1 and TRBJ1-1; no firm D call. TRBV23-1 is noted as an ORF with a role that remains uncertain. There are 15 residues in the CDR3. V lost 3 bases to trimming and J lost 1 base, with 12 bases between them. The CDR3 DNA reads as TGCGCCAGCAGTCACCGTGGAGAGGGGAACACTGAAGCTTTCTTT. This encodes CASSHRGEGNTEAFF.

The chain couples TRBV2 to TRBJ2-3; a weak D match, TRBD2 (5 bases). CDR1 and CDR2 from the germline V gene are SNHLY and FYNNEI. This CDR3 region has 15 residues. Trimming pared 4 bases from V and 1 base from J, leaving 12 bases between. The CDR3 sequence is CASSGESSRTDTQYF. Here the CDR3 DNA reads TGTGCCAGCAGTGGGGAGTCTAGTCGCACAGATACGCAGTATTTT.

This rearrangement joins TRBV7-6 to TRBJ2-5; the D gene is possibly TRBD2 (5 bases). In germline, CDR1 is SGHVS, CDR2 FNYEAQ. The V gene lost 6 bases and the J gene lost 4 bases, with 6 bases spanning the gap. The CDR3 is 11 residues long. The CDR3 DNA reads TGTGCCAGCAGTCGGGGAGAGACCCAGTACTTC. Protein sequence: CASSRGETQYF.

This clone was seen once. The rearrangement links TRBV7-2 to TRBJ2-7; 8 nucleotides agree with TRBD2. The length of the CDR3 is 16 residues. Germline V lookup: CDR1 SGHTA, CDR2 FQGNSA. V was clipped by 0 bases and J by 3 bases; unmatched bases: 7. The CDR3 spells CASSLAYWRGDYEQYF. The CDR3 nucleotides read TGTGCCAGCAGCTTAGCCTACTGGCGGGGGGACTACGAGCAGTACTTC.

V usage is TRBV7-3 and J usage is TRBJ1-5, with no clear D. In germline, CDR1 is SGHTA, CDR2 FQGTGA. The CDR3 consists of 13 residues. Trimming pared 3 bases from V and 6 bases from J, leaving 9 bases between. The CDR3 loop is CASSFGEGQPQHF. CDR3 DNA: TGTGCCAGCAGCTTCGGGGAAGGTCAGCCCCAGCATTTT.

The chain combines TRBV3-1 (or the pseudogene TRBV3-2) with TRBJ1-6; 8 nucleotides agree with TRBD1. The V segment lost 6 bases and the J segment 6 bases; nucleotides outside the gene matches: 4. In germline, CDR1 is LGHDT, CDR2 YNNKEL (reference sequence). CDR3 length equals 14 residues. CDR3 sequence reads: CASRSTGANSPLHF. The CDR3 DNA follows: TGTGCCAGCAGGTCGACAGGGGCTAATTCACCCCTCCACTTT.

V usage is TRBV5-6 and J usage is TRBJ2-1; 11 bases line up with TRBD2. CDR1 is SGHDT and CDR2 is YYEEEE in the germline V gene. V trimming: 4 bases; J trimming: 6 bases; junction bases outside the gene matches: 9. The CDR3 loop spans 16 amino acids. CDR3 amino acids: CASSTWETSGTNEQFF. The CDR3 coding sequence is TGTGCCAGCAGCACTTGGGAGACTAGCGGGACCAATGAGCAGTTCTTC. Full variable domain (missing parts from reference TRBV5-6 and TRBJ2-1): DAGVTQSPTHLIKTRGQQVTLRCSPKSGHDTVSWYQQALGQGPQFIFQYYEEEERQRGNFPDRFSGHQFPNYSSELNVNALLLGDSALYLCASSTWETSGTNEQFFGPGTRLTVL.

In its sample, this clone was seen once. DNA of the CDR3: TGCGCCAGCAGCCAAGACTGGGCGTTCCCTACCTACGAGCAGTACTTC. It translates to CASSQDWAFPTYEQYF. The J gene is TRBJ2-7, the V gene TRBV4-1, with D hard to call. The CDR3 consists of 16 residues. V was cut by 0 bases and J by 2 bases, with 14 bases left in between. The V gene's germline CDR1 is MGHRA and CDR2 YSYEKL.

The chain recombines TRBV19 with TRBJ2-5, with D possibly TRBD1 on 5 matching bases. From germline, CDR1 is LNHDA and CDR2 SQIVND (reference sequence). This CDR3 spans 13 amino acids. Trimming stripped 3 bases from V and 1 base from J, with 6 bases between. The CDR3 loop is CASSIRVQETQYF. Here the CDR3 DNA reads TGTGCCAGTAGTATCAGGGTCCAAGAGACCCAGTACTTC.

The J gene is TRBJ2-7, the V gene TRBV20-1; maybe TRBD1 (6 bases). The CDR3 runs 17 residues. Trimming pared 3 bases from V and 1 base from J, leaving 22 bases between. Germline assignment: CDR1 DFQATT and CDR2 SNEGSKA (reference sequence). This CDR3 reads CSASSKREYRASYEQYF. Written as DNA, the CDR3 is TGCAGTGCTAGTTCGAAGAGGGAATACAGGGCGTCCTACGAGCAGTACTTC.

This chain links TRBV7-8 with TRBJ1-1; 9 bases line up with TRBD1. The CDR3 sequence is 13 residues long. V gave up 4 bases and J gave up 6 bases; unmatched junction bases: 3. The germline gives CDR1 SGHVS, CDR2 FQNEAQ. CDR3 nucleotide sequence: TGTGCCAGCAGCTCAACAGGGGGCTCTGAAGCTTTCTTT. It specifies CASSSTGGSEAFF.